The clone carrying this T cell receptor beta chain was observed a handful of times. Its specificity is not known. This sample is part of a study of cytomegalovirus exposure and HLA in healthy donors. Study overall: As an earlier analysis found, around 200 million T cells yielded some 120 million unique TCR beta sequences. Study-wide points: Other equally common chains were less clonally expanded than HLA-associated TCR beta chains, a later analysis showed. Presence/absence analyses rested on an assumption that sequencing depth was roughly uniform across donors. Later analysis associated a missense DCLRE1C variant with TCR beta V- and J-gene trimming.

The CDR3 has 16 amino acids. V shed 0 bases, J shed 6 bases, and the junction held 10 bases outside the gene matches. Germline V gene data show CDR1 as MRHNA and CDR2 as SNTAGT. PCR amplification relied on 60 Vbeta primers (plus 13 Jbeta primers). Clones were read by immunoSEQ multiplex PCR, and TCRdb kept only the in-frame ones, dropping some. The data show 130,000 or so clones, with approximately 80% seen just once and about 1.5% held by the top ten. Sample: PBMCs. The chain uses TRBV6-4 and TRBJ1-2; 7 nucleotides align to TRBD1. This sequence originates from a female donor in good health and CMV-seronegative. CDR3 in DNA: TGTGCCAGCAGTGACTCGTTAGGGCAGGGGGTTGATGGCTACACCTTC. This sequence encodes CASSDSLGQGVDGYTF.